This entry lists 23 T cell receptor beta chains sequenced from one sample in a study of T cell repertoires in cytomegalovirus infection (dated by TCRdb to between 2018 and 2020). Data came from an Illumina HiSeq 1500. TCRdb cleaned the public reads at Q25 with fastp, built clones with MiXCR and kept in-frame beta chains. Entries that share a CDR3 protein sequence are merged under the most common genes and DNA. A total of about 47,000 distinct CDR3 sequences appear in this sample, roughly 21% of them only once. Around 80% of the sample is taken by the ten largest. The treatment or condition label, as the study defines it: in vitro stimulation with specific CMV peptide epitopes to enrich CMV-specific T cells. Antigens for these TCRs are unknown. The input for sequencing was CD8+ T cells from cultured PBMCs, taken from culture after CMV antigen stimulation. The receptors here all came from a human donor in good health (CMV status not recorded). Some clones in this sample may be carry-over from other donors' samples.

This clonotype was counted a few times. This chain joins TRBV7-9 and TRBJ1-2; 7 nucleotides line up with TRBD1. The trim removed 6 bases at V and 2 bases at J, leaving 3 bases unmatched. Germline V gene data show CDR1 as SEHNR and CDR2 as FQNEAQ (reference sequence). The CDR3 totals 13 residues. CDR3 bases: TGTGCCAGCAGTCCGGGACAGAACTATGGCTACACCTTC. Translation gives CASSPGQNYGYTF.

This clonotype was counted between two and nine times. The chain is built from TRBV4-1 and TRBJ1-2; D gene uncertain. The length of the CDR3 is 16 residues. Trimming left V 2 bases short and J 8 bases short, with 21 bases between. Germline lookup yields CDR1 MGHRA and CDR2 YSYEKL. The CDR3 nucleotides read TGCGCCAGCAGCCAATATCGAGCCAGACCGTCGGCGGGCTACACCTTC. Protein product: CASSQYRARPSAGYTF.

This chain connects TRBV19 to TRBJ2-6; unclear D gene. This CDR3 is built from 15 residues. Germline V lookup: CDR1 LNHDA, CDR2 SQIVND (reference sequence). V lost 0 bases, J lost 2 bases, and 5 bases lay in between. DNA for the CDR3: TGTGCCAGTAGTATAGATTCCCCTGGGGCCAACGTCCTGACTTTC. This sequence encodes CASSIDSPGANVLTF.

This clonotype was picked up many times. This chain links TRBV6-5 with TRBJ2-7; 7 nucleotides agree with TRBD2. CDR3 length: 14 amino acids. Germline loops: CDR1 MNHEY, CDR2 SVGAGI. Germline trimming cut 2 bases from V and 4 bases from J; bases unmatched to any gene: 5. The CDR3 DNA is TGTGCCAGCAGTTACGGCTCCGGGGGGTACGAGCAGTACTTC. Translating gives CASSYGSGGYEQYF.

The rearrangement links TRBV7-8 to TRBJ2-3; D remains ambiguous. The CDR3 contains 13 residues. Germline CDR1 reads SGHVS; CDR2 reads FQNEAQ. The V end was cut by 5 bases, the J end by 1 base, with 7 bases between. The CDR3 spells CASSPVGTDTQYF. The CDR3 DNA reads TGTGCCAGCAGCCCCGTAGGCACAGATACGCAGTATTTT.

This clonotype was observed a few times. The chain links TRBV7-8 to TRBJ2-3; no clear D. V was pared by 2 bases and J by 0 bases, with 9 bases between. CDR3 length equals 15 residues. In germline, CDR1 is SGHVS, CDR2 FQNEAQ. The CDR3 DNA follows: TGTGCCAGCAGCTTATTGCAATTAAGCACAGATACGCAGTATTTT. This codes for CASSLLQLSTDTQYF.

The chain recombines TRBV7-6 with TRBJ2-1, with 7 positions matching TRBD2. This CDR3 spans 13 amino acids. CDR1 is SGHVS, CDR2 FNYEAQ, per germline. After removal of 1 base from V and 8 bases from J, the junction contained 2 bases not matched to a gene. The CDR3 protein is CASSLVRGDEQFF. CDR3 nucleotide sequence: TGTGCCAGCAGCTTAGTACGGGGGGATGAGCAGTTCTTC.

This clonotype was seen a handful of times. The chain uses TRBV4-2 and TRBJ2-1; possible D gene TRBD2, 5 bases. CDR1 LGHNA and CDR2 YNFKEQ come from the germline V gene. V lost 1 base and J 4 bases, leaving 23 bases between the germline ends. The CDR3 has 19 amino acids. CDR3 protein: CASSQGSAGYSYPYNEQFF. DNA of the CDR3: TGTGCCAGCAGCCAAGGCTCTGCGGGCTACAGTTACCCGTACAATGAGCAGTTCTTC.

V is TRBV7-8 and J is TRBJ1-1; no reliable D call. This CDR3 is built from 11 residues. Germline V gene data show CDR1 as SGHVS and CDR2 as FQNEAQ. Trimming took off 6 bases at V and 5 bases at J, with 7 bases between the two ends. The CDR3 DNA reads as TGTGCCAGCAGGCAGGTTACTGAAGCTTTCTTT. Amino acid sequence: CASRQVTEAFF.

The sample holds a few counts of this clonotype. V gene TRBV12-3 or TRBV12-4 combines with J gene TRBJ2-6; D not certain. CDR3 length equals 16 residues. The V gene lost 3 bases and the J gene lost 0 bases, with 9 bases spanning the gap. Here the CDR3 reads CASSFPDISGANVLTF. CDR3 DNA: TGTGCCAGCAGTTTCCCCGACATCTCTGGGGCCAACGTCCTGACTTTC.

This clonotype was counted only a few times. The genes are TRBV29-1 and TRBJ1-2; D not certain. The CDR3 is 11 residues long. V was cut by 6 bases and J by 3 bases, with 8 bases left in between. Germline-derived CDR1 and CDR2 are SQVTM and ANQGSEA. CDR3 nucleotides: TGCAGCGTCTTTGACGACTATGGCTACACCTTC. Protein: CSVFDDYGYTF.

The sample holds many counts of this clonotype. The rearrangement joins TRBV7-9 to TRBJ2-7; a possible D gene is TRBD2 (5 bases). Trimming removed 5 bases at V and 5 bases at J, with 16 bases between. In germline, CDR1 is SEHNR, CDR2 FQNEAQ (reference sequence). This CDR3 is built from 14 residues. The CDR3, as DNA: TGTGCCAGCAGCCCCCCGGGGAGCTCGGACGAGCAGTACTTC. Translating gives CASSPPGSSDEQYF.

The chain combines TRBV7-6 with TRBJ2-7, with 9 nucleotides matching TRBD2. CDR3 size: 14 residues. After removal of 5 bases from V and 4 bases from J, the junction contained 6 bases not matched to a gene. Per the germline V gene, CDR1 is SGHVS and CDR2 is FNYEAQ. CDR3 sequence: CASSHRTSAYEQYF. The CDR3 DNA follows: TGTGCCAGCAGCCATAGGACTAGCGCTTACGAGCAGTACTTC.

This clonotype was detected only a few times. The rearrangement joins TRBV5-6 to TRBJ2-7; D is ambiguous. Germline CDR1 SGHDT, CDR2 YYEEEE. The CDR3 spans 11 residues. Deletions cut 4 bases from V and 4 bases from J, with 6 bases between. CDR3 residues: CASSLPYEQYF. DNA for the CDR3: TGTGCCAGCAGCCTGCCTTACGAGCAGTACTTC.

This clonotype was picked up a small number of times. The chain joins TRBV27 to TRBJ1-2; D is unclear. The germline gives CDR1 MNHEY, CDR2 SMNVEV (reference sequence). This CDR3 is 12 amino acids long. The V end lost 8 bases, the J end lost 2 bases, and 9 bases lay between the germline ends. The CDR3 nucleotides read TGTGCCAGCGGAGGTGGGAACTATGGCTACACCTTC. Translation: CASGGGNYGYTF.

This chain joins TRBV7-9 and TRBJ2-3; 9 bases fit TRBD2. V gave up 5 bases and J gave up 2 bases; unmatched junction bases: 11. Per the germline V gene, CDR1 is SEHNR and CDR2 is FQNEAQ (reference sequence). The CDR3 runs 17 residues. This chain's CDR3 is CASSPQKRGAYTDTQYF. CDR3 nucleotides: TGTGCCAGCAGCCCCCAGAAGCGGGGGGCTTACACAGATACGCAGTATTTT.

This chain links TRBV11-1 with TRBJ1-6; 8 bases match TRBD1. The germline CDR1 and CDR2 sequences are SGHAT and FQDESV (reference sequence). The CDR3 is 14 amino acids. The V gene end was trimmed by 5 bases and the J gene end by 5 bases; junction bases not matched to a gene: 2. CDR3: CASSRTGNNSPLHF. The CDR3, as DNA: TGTGCCAGCAGCCGGACAGGGAATAATTCACCCCTCCACTTT. The variable domain in full, completed from reference TRBV11-1 and TRBJ1-6, reads EAEVAQSPRYKITEKSQAVAFWCDPISGHATLYWYRQILGQGPELLVQFQDESVVDDSQLPKDRFSAERLKGVDSTLKIQPAELGDSAMYLCASSRTGNNSPLHFGNGTRLTVT.

The table lists this clonotype with a few counts. This sequence joins TRBV30 and TRBJ1-1; D call uncertain. Trimming removed 4 bases from V and 1 base from J, with 7 bases in between. From germline, CDR1 is GTSNPN and CDR2 SVGIG (reference sequence). The CDR3 consists of 12 residues. CDR3 sequence reads: CAWTHSNTEAFF. In DNA form, the CDR3 reads TGTGCCTGGACTCACTCGAACACTGAAGCTTTCTTT.

This clonotype has only a few counts. This sequence joins TRBV29-1 and TRBJ1-1; D is ambiguous. Deletions cut 2 bases from V and 3 bases from J, with 16 bases between. Germline V gene lookup returns CDR1 SQVTM and CDR2 ANQGSEA. This CDR3 has 15 amino acids. CDR3 nucleotides: TGCAGCGTTGAATTGTTCACAGTATCCCACACTGAAGCTTTCTTT. As protein: CSVELFTVSHTEAFF.

This clonotype has only a few counts. The genes are TRBV7-2 and TRBJ1-4, with a weak D call TRBD1 (5 bases). Germline V gene data show CDR1 as SGHTA and CDR2 as FQGNSA. CDR3 size: 14 residues. V was clipped by 6 bases and J by 6 bases, with 14 bases between them. CDR3 nucleotide sequence: TGTGCCAGCAGTTCTCGGGACGGTCATGAAAAACTGTTTTTT. It encodes CASSSRDGHEKLFF.

The rearrangement uses TRBV12-3 or TRBV12-4 and TRBJ1-5; D unclear. The V and J ends lost 3 bases and 2 bases respectively, with 11 bases between them. The CDR3 is 15 amino acids. CDR3 coding DNA: TGTGCCAGCAGTTTTTCCCCCGGGGGCAATCAGCCCCAGCATTTT. Amino acids: CASSFSPGGNQPQHF.

The chain uses TRBV15 and TRBJ2-2; D may be TRBD2 (6 bases). CDR1 LNHNV and CDR2 YYDKDF come from the germline V gene (reference sequence). There are 15 residues in the CDR3. V was trimmed by 5 bases and J by 3 bases, leaving 13 bases between them. The CDR3 loop reads CATSAGGRYTGELFF. In DNA form, the CDR3 reads TGTGCCACCAGCGCCGGGGGAAGATACACCGGGGAGCTGTTTTTT.

Only one count was recorded for this clonotype. J is TRBJ2-1 and V is TRBV5-6; D is ambiguous. The ends were cut back, 0 bases at V and 6 bases at J, with 16 bases in the middle. CDR3 length: 16 amino acids. Germline CDR1 reads SGHDT; CDR2 reads YYEEEE. The CDR3 region has the DNA TGTGCCAGCAGCTTGGTAATGAAGCCTCTAGGCAATGAGCAGTTCTTC. Amino acid sequence: CASSLVMKPLGNEQFF.